This record concerns one T cell receptor beta chain sequence. Sequencing used immunoSEQ multiplex PCR; TCRdb keeps in-frame clones, though not all of them. The sample lists about 10,000 clones; 35% to 40% were seen once. The plating included around 200,000 irradiated, violet-dye-labeled stimulator cells together with around 200,000 CFSE-labeled responder cells. After mixed lymphocyte reaction, dividing CD4+ and CD8+ responder T cells were sorted. The data were taken from a study of graft-versus-host responses after intestinal transplantation. Study-wide background: Isolated intestinal, liver-intestinal, or multivisceral transplants were what recipients had. Recipients across the board were started on anti-thymocyte globulin induction, then kept on tacrolimus and steroids for two to three years.

The origin of this receptor is a human patient who received an intestinal transplant. Source: alloreactive CD8+ T cells from a mixed lymphocyte reaction culture, taken before intestinal transplant. Indicated subset: CFSE-low proliferating T cells sorted from approximately 6-day pre-transplant mixed lymphocyte reaction (GvH or HvG direction).

This CDR3 is CATKHRGAVYEQYF. Here the CDR3 DNA reads TGTGCCACCAAGCACCGGGGAGCGGTCTACGAGCAGTACTTC. This chain uses TRBV15 with TRBJ2-7; a weak D match, TRBD2 (5 bases). The V gene lost 7 bases and the J gene lost 3 bases, with 16 bases spanning the gap. The CDR3 runs 14 residues. Germline V CDR1 and CDR2: LNHNV, YYDKDF (reference sequence).